One sample yielded the 9 T cell receptor beta chains listed below, sequenced in a study of beta chain features in type 1 diabetes. Study results and caveats: All four CD4+ subsets from Type 1 diabetes patients carried moderately but significantly shorter TCRB CDR3s.

Sequenced material consisted of expressed TCRB transcripts (all of the isolated RNA was reverse transcribed). Libraries were prepared by immunoSEQ multiplex PCR; TCRdb keeps only in-frame clonotypes and omits some of them. The table lists a few hundred thousand clones, 9.6% of them singletons. No antigen is known for these receptors. The source material was central memory CD4+ T cells from blood. The receptors were sampled from a young man with type 1 diabetes.

This clone was picked up many times. This chain links TRBV6-6 with TRBJ1-2; 8 bases are shared with TRBD1. In germline, CDR1 is MNHNY, CDR2 SVGAGI (reference sequence). The CDR3 has 12 amino acids. With V trimmed by 6 bases and J by 4 bases, 1 base remained unmatched. CDR3 sequence (DNA): TGTGCCAGCAGGGACAGGGTCTATGGCTACACCTTC. Its translation is CASRDRVYGYTF.

The V and J genes are TRBV7-2 and TRBJ2-1; D not certain. The CDR3 has 15 residues. Germline V gene sequence: CDR1 SGHTA, CDR2 FQGNSA. With 6 bases removed from V and 2 bases from J, the gap between germline ends came to 14 bases. The CDR3 sequence: CASRRLAAAYNEQFF. In nucleotides, the CDR3 is TGTGCCAGCAGACGCCTGGCGGCGGCCTACAATGAGCAGTTCTTC.

This clone was counted only a few times. V gene TRBV5-1 combines with J gene TRBJ1-1; D is unresolved. Trimming took off 6 bases at V and 2 bases at J, with 17 bases between the two ends. This CDR3 comprises 15 residues. The V gene's germline CDR1 is SGHRS and CDR2 YFSETQ. CDR3 residues: CASTLRSTENTEAFF. In nucleotides, the CDR3 is TGCGCCAGCACCCTGCGGTCCACAGAAAACACTGAAGCTTTCTTT.

V gene TRBV27 combines with J gene TRBJ2-4; TRBD1 might be the D (6 bases). The CDR3 contains 16 residues. CDR1 is MNHEY, CDR2 SMNVEV, per germline (reference sequence). The germline V and J ends were trimmed by 5 bases and 7 bases, with 21 bases remaining between them. CDR3 DNA sequence: TGTGCCAGCAGTCCCACAACCGCTGGGGGCTATAACATTCAGTACTTC. This translates into CASSPTTAGGYNIQYF.

In its sample, this clone was seen a few times. V and J are TRBV7-2 and TRBJ2-5, with D perhaps TRBD2 (6 bases). CDR3 length equals 14 residues. Germline CDR1 is SGHTA and CDR2 is FQGNSA. Trimming took 1 base from V and 4 from J, leaving 10 bases between them. CDR3: CASSLVPGGETQYF. The CDR3 coding sequence is TGTGCCAGCAGCTTAGTCCCCGGGGGAGAGACCCAGTACTTC.

This clone is deemed medium-sized (0.01 to 0.1%). The junction and the germline gene differ at one end; a read error may be behind it. The V and J genes are TRBV15 and TRBJ2-1, with D possibly being TRBD2 (6 bases). The CDR3 is 17 amino acids. The germline CDR1 and CDR2 sequences are LNHNV and YYDKDF (reference sequence). Written as DNA, the CDR3 is TGTGCCACCAGCAGGGGCCTCGTACGGGACTCCGACAATGAGCAGTTCTTC. Protein product: CATSRGLVRDSDNEQFF.

The chain combines TRBV28 with TRBJ1-1; TRBD1 aligns across 8 bases. The germline CDR1 and CDR2 sequences are MDHEN and SYDVKM. J was trimmed by 3 bases and V by 8 bases; bases with no gene match: 11. The CDR3 has 15 residues. This chain's CDR3 is CASGPGGRSDTEAFF. The CDR3, as DNA: TGTGCCAGCGGCCCAGGGGGCCGCTCGGACACTGAAGCTTTCTTT. The whole variable domain, remainder taken from reference TRBV28 and TRBJ1-1, is DVKVTQSSRYLVKRTGEKVFLECVQDMDHENMFWYRQDPGLGLRLIYFSYDVKMKEKGDIPEGYSVSREKKERFSLILESASTNQTSMYLCASGPGGRSDTEAFFGQGTRLTVV.

There are a few counts of this clone. This chain connects TRBV28 to TRBJ1-5; maybe TRBD1 (6 bases). CDR3 size: 16 residues. Germline V gene lookup returns CDR1 MDHEN and CDR2 SYDVKM. Trimming took 10 bases from V and 0 from J, leaving 19 bases between them. The chain's CDR3 is CATKEGDYYSNQPQHF. For the CDR3, the DNA is TGTGCCACCAAAGAGGGGGACTATTATAGCAATCAGCCCCAGCATTTT. The full variable domain, with the rest looked up from reference TRBV28 and TRBJ1-5, is DVKVTQSSRYLVKRTGEKVFLECVQDMDHENMFWYRQDPGLGLRLIYFSYDVKMKEKGDIPEGYSVSREKKERFSLILESASTNQTSMYLCATKEGDYYSNQPQHFGDGTRLSIL.

The chain recombines TRBV2 with TRBJ1-2; TRBD1 matches at 7 bases. The V segment lost 9 bases and the J segment 3 bases; nucleotides outside the gene matches: 13. Germline lookup yields CDR1 SNHLY and CDR2 FYNNEI. This CDR3 has 15 residues. The CDR3 DNA is TGTGCCAGTACCTTTCTTGGACAGGCTGACTATGGCTACACCTTC. It translates to CASTFLGQADYGYTF.